The T cell receptor beta chain described here comes from a study of shared clonotypes between healthy human individuals. This CDR3 contains 14 residues. The trim removed 6 bases at V and 2 bases at J, leaving 1 base unmatched. CDR1 and CDR2 (germline): MNHEY, SMNVEV (reference sequence). This clone was seen once. Several immunoSEQ plates held equal portions of the genomic DNA taken from each subset. Assay: immunoSEQ multiplex PCR; the TCRdb copy retains only in-frame clones and omits some. Counted here are hundreds of thousands of clones, roughly 79% occurring once; the ten biggest clones make up around 12%.

The receptor comes from a woman in her 40s in good health. Some clones in this sample may be carry-over from other donors' samples. Sequenced material: PBMCs. The chain uses TRBV27 and TRBJ1-2; 12 bases map to TRBD1. The DNA for the CDR3 is TGTGCCAGCAGGGGGACAGGGGGCAACTATGGCTACACCTTC. It yields the protein CASRGTGGNYGYTF.